Described below is a single T cell receptor beta chain sequence and its context. Its target is not known. The isolated RNA, all of it, was reverse transcribed, so expressed TCRB transcripts were what got sequenced. Sequencing was performed with immunoSEQ multiplex PCR; in TCRdb, only in-frame clones are kept and a portion is missing. The sample lists under 20,000 clones, 55% seen once, with over 0.4% in the top ten. The CDR3 has 17 amino acids. CDR1 is SGHRS and CDR2 is YFSETQ in the germline V gene. Trimming at V came to 1 base and at J to 2 bases, leaving 6 bases not matched to a gene. These data belong to a study of beta chain features in type 1 diabetes. Study-level results: Any HLA-type effect on TCRB rearrangement remained unresolved here. In type 1 diabetes patients, VDJ junctions had fewer insertions; deletions at these junctions were more frequent.

Over 95% purity was reached by all sorted populations. Input material: stem cell memory CD4+ T cells from blood. The TCR sequence derives from a young woman in good health. The chain employs TRBV5-1 and TRBJ2-3; 11 bases are a match to TRBD2. The CDR3 protein is CASSLLTSGGSTDTQYF. The CDR3 coding sequence is TGCGCCAGCAGCTTGCTTACTAGCGGGGGATCCACAGATACGCAGTATTTT.